Detailed here is one T cell receptor beta chain. Method: immunoSEQ multiplex PCR; TCRdb's copy keeps in-frame clones and lacks some. Of about 12,000 clones detected, 69% appear once; the ten largest clones hold 28%. The data belong to a study of ipilimumab plus nivolumab after autologous stem cell transplantation. With V trimmed by 2 bases and J by 8 bases, 3 bases remained unmatched. There are 13 residues in the CDR3. The V gene's germline CDR1 is SGHRS and CDR2 YFSETQ. The chain combines TRBV5-1 with TRBJ1-2, with 10 bases identical to TRBD1. This receptor was identified in a male donor with diffuse large B-cell lymphoma. The material sequenced was PBMCs, taken in a trial of ipilimumab plus nivolumab as post-transplant consolidation. Written as DNA, the CDR3 is TGCGCCAGCAGCTTCGGGACAGGGGAAGGCTACACCTTC. Translating it yields CASSFGTGEGYTF.